This is a list of T cell receptor beta chains from one sample in a study of T cell repertoires in cytomegalovirus infection. These TCRs are of unknown antigen specificity. A single record per CDR3 protein comes from TCRdb applying MiXCR to the reads. The sample has roughly 860,000 distinct CDR3 sequences, approximately 30% seen once. Sequencing used cultured CD8+ T cells from PBMCs, obtained from culture after CMV antigen stimulation. These receptors all come from a human donor in good health (CMV status not recorded). Some clones in this sample may be carry-over from other donors' samples. CDR3s include the opening cysteine and the closing phenylalanine or tryptophan. The D gene is left open where the match is weak. Rows may omit the clone size; those that give it use once, few, many or a size class.

NA	TRBV10-3	TRBJ1-5	NA	TGTGCCATCTCGGGCTTAAGCAATCAGCCCCAGCATTTT	CAISGLSNQPQHF
TRBD2	TRBV20-1	TRBJ2-7	NA	TGCAGTGCTAGAGATTGGGAGGGCCCAGGCGGCTACGAGCAGTACTTC	CSARDWEGPGGYEQYF
NA	TRBV7-9	TRBJ1-2	few	TGTGCCAGCAGCTTAGCTCGAGAGTTGGGCGGCTACACCTTC	CASSLARELGGYTF
NA	TRBV15	TRBJ2-1	many	TGTGCCACCGTTAGCTTTATCTCCTACAATGAGCAGTTCTTC	CATVSFISYNEQFF
TRBD1	TRBV6-5	TRBJ1-2	NA	TGTGCCAGCAGTTACTTTAAAAGGGGGCAATCTTACCTCCCCTATGGCTACACCTTC	CASSYFKRGQSYLPYGYTF
NA	TRBV20-1	TRBJ1-2	NA	TGCAGTGCTAGTGGTACGGGACAAGACGAACACTATGGCTACACCTTC	CSASGTGQDEHYGYTF
NA	TRBV3-1	TRBJ2-5	NA	TGTGCCAGCAGCCATGAAGTAGGGGAGAGGGAGACCCAGTACTTC	CASSHEVGERETQYF
TRBD1	TRBV6-2/TRBV6-3	TRBJ2-5	NA	TGTGCCACCCAACAGGGGGCGGGCGAGACCCAGTACTTC	CATQQGAGETQYF
NA	TRBV10-3	TRBJ2-1	few	TGTGCCATCAGTGATGGTGCGGGGTGGTACAATGAGCAGTTCTTC	CAISDGAGWYNEQFF
TRBD2	TRBV7-8	TRBJ2-2	many	TGTGCCAGCAGCTTTAGCGGGGAGAACACCGGGGAGCTGTTTTTT	CASSFSGENTGELFF
NA	TRBV5-4	TRBJ2-2	NA	TGTGCCAACAGCTTGGTGGCGGATGCGCTGTTTTTT	CANSLVADALFF
TRBD1	TRBV5-4	TRBJ2-3	once	TGTGCCAGCAGCCCAGGGGGCCTTATTCCTAGCACAGATACGCAGTATTTT	CASSPGGLIPSTDTQYF
NA	TRBV12-3/TRBV12-4	TRBJ2-1	NA	TGTGCCAGCAGTCCCGTCCTGGGCCATGAGCAGTTCTTC	CASSPVLGHEQFF
NA	TRBV13	TRBJ1-1	NA	TGTGCCAGCAGCTTAGACAGGCACATGAACACTGAAGCTTTCTTT	CASSLDRHMNTEAFF
TRBD1	TRBV4-2	TRBJ2-6	NA	TGTGCCAGCAGCCATTTACCGGGACAGGGTCTCTTCTCTGGGGCCAACGTCCTGACTTTC	CASSHLPGQGLFSGANVLTF
NA	TRBV12-3/TRBV12-4	TRBJ1-1	NA	TGTGCCAGCAGTTTTCACATCCAGGGGAGGAACACTGAAGCTTTCTTT	CASSFHIQGRNTEAFF
NA	TRBV25-1	TRBJ2-1	few	TGTGCCAGCAGTGAATATTTCGGGACAAATTTTTACAATGAGCAGTTCTTC	CASSEYFGTNFYNEQFF
NA	TRBV6-2/TRBV6-3	TRBJ1-1	NA	TGTGCCAGCAGACAGGGTGAGAAGGCGGACACTGAAGCTTTCTTT	CASRQGEKADTEAFF
TRBD1	TRBV6-2/TRBV6-3	TRBJ2-3	few	TGTGCCAGCAGTCCACGGACAGGAGTTGATACGCAGTATTTT	CASSPRTGVDTQYF
NA	TRBV4-2	TRBJ2-6	NA	TGTGCCAGCAGCCGGAGTGAGACAGTAAACTCTGGGGCCAACGTCCTGACTTTC	CASSRSETVNSGANVLTF
NA	TRBV6-6	TRBJ2-2	NA	TGTGCCAGCAGTTACTCCTCCCAGGGGGAGCTGTTTTTT	CASSYSSQGELFF
NA	TRBV5-1	TRBJ1-2	NA	TGCGCCAGCAGCTTGAATGGTGGGGGGCCGCATGGCTACACCTTC	CASSLNGGGPHGYTF
NA	TRBV10-3	TRBJ1-5	few	TGTGCCATCAGTGAGTCAGAGGTATACAATCAGCCCCAGCATTTT	CAISESEVYNQPQHF
NA	TRBV19	TRBJ1-5	NA	TGTGCCAGTAGGGACGTCCATCAGCCCCAGCATTTT	CASRDVHQPQHF
NA	TRBV7-8	TRBJ2-6	NA	TGTGCCAGCAGCCTATCTGAGGTCGGCAGAAGCCCTGGGGCCAACGTCCTGACTTTC	CASSLSEVGRSPGANVLTF
NA	TRBV6-2/TRBV6-3	TRBJ2-1	many	TGTGCCAGCAGTTACTCGAACGGGGTCTACAATGAGCAGTTCTTC	CASSYSNGVYNEQFF
TRBD1	TRBV19	TRBJ1-1	once	TGTGCCAGTAGCTCACAGGGGGCCACTGAAGCTTTCTTT	CASSSQGATEAFF
NA	TRBV12-3/TRBV12-4	TRBJ1-3	many	TGTGCCAGCAGCTCTCCCCGGACGGGAAACACCATATATTTT	CASSSPRTGNTIYF
NA	TRBV10-3	TRBJ2-2	few	TGTGCCATCAGCAAGACGGAGCCGAACACCGGGGAGCTGTTTTTT	CAISKTEPNTGELFF
NA	TRBV12-3/TRBV12-4	TRBJ1-2	NA	TGTGCCAGCAGTTTCGAAGAAAGGGAGGGCTACACCTTC	CASSFEEREGYTF
TRBD1	TRBV6-5	TRBJ1-3	few	TGTGCCAGCAGAACAGACAGGGGTGGAAACACCATATATTTT	CASRTDRGGNTIYF
NA	TRBV11-2	TRBJ2-2	NA	TGTGCCAGCAGCCATCCTTGGTCGGGAGAGACCGGGGAGCTGTTTTTT	CASSHPWSGETGELFF
TRBD1	TRBV9	TRBJ1-1	NA	TGTGCCAGCAGCTCCTCGACAGGGGGGTACACTGAAGCTTTCTTT	CASSSSTGGYTEAFF
NA	TRBV14	TRBJ2-1	NA	TGTGCCAGCAGCCAAGATAATGAAATCTCCTACAATGAGCAGTTCTTC	CASSQDNEISYNEQFF
NA	TRBV24-1	TRBJ2-2	few	TGTGCCACCAGTGGAACCGAGGGTTCGGACACCGGGGAGCTGTTTTTT	CATSGTEGSDTGELFF
NA	TRBV5-6	TRBJ2-1	many	TGTGCCAGCAGCTTGGGCAGGGCCTACAATGAGCAGTTCTTC	CASSLGRAYNEQFF
TRBD1	TRBV6-1	TRBJ1-4	few	TGTGCCAGCAGGGGCTGGACAGGGGAAAAACTGTTTTTT	CASRGWTGEKLFF
TRBD1	TRBV29-1	TRBJ2-7	NA	TGCAGCGTTGAAGAGATGGAACAGGGGGTATACGAGCAGTACTTC	CSVEEMEQGVYEQYF
NA	TRBV27	TRBJ1-5	few	TGTGCCAGCAGTTTAGACAGGTCGAGCAATCAGCCCCAGCATTTT	CASSLDRSSNQPQHF
TRBD1	TRBV7-3	TRBJ1-2	NA	TGTGCCAGCACGGTTTCCTGGGACAGGGGGGACTATGGCTACACCTTC	CASTVSWDRGDYGYTF
TRBD1	TRBV7-2	TRBJ1-2	NA	TGTGCCAGCAGCTTAGCCCCGGACAGGGCTAACTATGGCTACACCTTC	CASSLAPDRANYGYTF